This T cell receptor (beta chain) emerged from a study of beta chain features in type 1 diabetes. Investigators reverse transcribed all isolated RNA, so they sequenced expressed TCRB transcripts. An average roughly 3.5 million reads came from naive, central memory and regulatory T cell samples. Assay: immunoSEQ multiplex PCR; the TCRdb copy retains only in-frame clones and omits some. The data hold under 850,000 clones, with around an eighth observed a single time. The table lists this clone with a few counts. Its cognate antigen is unknown. The V end lost 4 bases, the J end lost 2 bases, and 5 bases lay between the germline ends. CDR3 size: 11 residues. CDR1 is GTSNPN and CDR2 is SVGIG in the germline V gene (reference sequence). Study outcomes and limitations: Shorter TCRB CDR3s, moderately but significantly so, marked every one of the four CD4+ subsets in Type 1 diabetes patients. PCR, the amplification step, might favor shorter templates, equally in patients and controls. Compared with healthy donors, patients appeared to share more similar naive, central memory and regulatory TCRB repertoires.

The sequence was obtained from a man aged 18 to 30 with type 1 diabetes. The sample was naive CD4+ T cells from blood. The chain joins TRBV30 to TRBJ1-2, with no clear D. The CDR3 bases are TGTGCCTGGATGCTCAACTATGGCTACACCTTC. Its protein product is CAWMLNYGYTF.